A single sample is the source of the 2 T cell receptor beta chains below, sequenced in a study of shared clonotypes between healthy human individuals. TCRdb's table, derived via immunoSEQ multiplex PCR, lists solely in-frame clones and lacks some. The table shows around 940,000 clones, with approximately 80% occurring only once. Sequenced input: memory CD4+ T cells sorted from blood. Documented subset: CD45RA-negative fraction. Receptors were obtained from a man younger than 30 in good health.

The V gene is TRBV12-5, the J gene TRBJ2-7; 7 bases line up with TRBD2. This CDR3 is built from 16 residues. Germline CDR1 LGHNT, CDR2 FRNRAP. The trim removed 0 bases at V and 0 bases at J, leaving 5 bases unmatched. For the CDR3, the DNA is TGTGCTAGTGGTTTGGTACGGGGGGACCTCTCCTACGAGCAGTACTTC. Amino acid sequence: CASGLVRGDLSYEQYF. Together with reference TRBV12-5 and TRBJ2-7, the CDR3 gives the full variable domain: DARVTQTPRHKVTEMGQEVTMRCQPILGHNTVFWYRQTMMQGLELLAYFRNRAPLDDSGMPKDRFSAEMPDATLATLKIQPSEPRDSAVYFCASGLVRGDLSYEQYFGPGTRLTVT.

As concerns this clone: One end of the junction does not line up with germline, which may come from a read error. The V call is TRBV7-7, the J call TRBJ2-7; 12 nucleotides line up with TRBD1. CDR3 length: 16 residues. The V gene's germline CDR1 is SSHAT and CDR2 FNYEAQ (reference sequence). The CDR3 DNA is TGTGCTAGCAGCCCCCTCCGCGGGACAGGGGGCGCCGAGCAGTACTTC. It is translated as CASSPLRGTGGAEQYF.